This T cell receptor beta chain was sequenced in a study of identical twins. One entry per CDR3 protein, called by TCRdb with MiXCR from the 5' RACE reads. Of over 600,000 distinct CDR3 sequences listed, about 20% are singletons. CDR1 MGHDK and CDR2 SYGVNS come from the germline V gene. Trimming cost V 2 bases and J 9 bases, with 17 bases left between them. The length of the CDR3 is 15 residues. This sample also belongs to another study, concerning T cells expressing NK-cell markers.

The sequenced material came from PBMCs. The chain employs TRBV25-1 and TRBJ2-4; perhaps TRBD1 as D (6 bases). The receptor's source is a woman between 18 and 30 years old in good health. CDR3 sequence: CASSEILGAQSIQYF. The CDR3 DNA sequence: TGTGCCAGCAGTGAAATCTTGGGGGCGCAAAGCATTCAGTACTTC. Drawing the rest from reference TRBV25-1 and TRBJ2-4, the complete variable domain is EADIYQTPRYLVIGTGKKITLECSQTMGHDKMYWYQQDPGMELHLIHYSYGVNSTEKGDLSSESTVSRIRTEHFPLTLESARPSHTSQYLCASSEILGAQSIQYFGAGTRLSVL.